Each of the 23 T cell receptor beta chains below was sequenced from the same sample in a study of T cells in Graves' hyperthyroidism and ophthalmopathy. Using RNA transcripts as the source, TCR beta CDR3 regions were amplified. A first-round RT-PCR of the TCR CDR3 used the HTBI primer set. TCRdb processed the multiplex PCR reads anew with MiXCR; each CDR3 protein has one entry. The profile shows about 500,000 distinct CDR3 sequences, over 15% of them singletons. Sequencing was carried out using blood. The receptors here all came from a young woman with Graves' hyperthyroidism.

The rearrangement links TRBV5-1 to TRBJ1-2; D is unresolved. Germline V lookup: CDR1 SGHRS, CDR2 YFSETQ. The CDR3 spans 14 residues. Trimming took off 3 bases at V and 4 bases at J, with 13 bases between the two ends. The CDR3 nucleotides are TGCGCCAGCAGCTCTGAGGACGGCACCTATGGCTACACCTTC. Translation gives CASSSEDGTYGYTF.

This clonotype has a handful of counts. The rearrangement joins TRBV11-2 to TRBJ2-1; maybe TRBD2 (5 bases). Germline V lookup: CDR1 SGHAT, CDR2 FQNNGV. Trimming took 7 bases from V and 13 from J, leaving 14 bases between them. This CDR3 is built from 11 residues. The CDR3: CASTFRDIQFF. The CDR3 DNA sequence: TGTGCCAGCACCTTCCGGGATATTCAGTTCTTC.

The sample holds many counts of this clonotype. This chain links TRBV7-2 with TRBJ2-3; no reliable D call. CDR3 length: 17 residues. The V end lost 3 bases, the J end lost 6 bases, and 22 bases lay between the germline ends. CDR1 SGHTA and CDR2 FQGNSA come from the germline V gene. In DNA, the CDR3 is TGTGCCAGCAGCTTCCGACGGACGGACCTGATTTTCGATACGCAGTATTTT. Translated, it gives CASSFRRTDLIFDTQYF. Filled out from reference TRBV7-2 and TRBJ2-3, the complete variable domain reads GAGVSQSPSNKVTEKGKDVELRCDPISGHTALYWYRQSLGQGLEFLIYFQGNSAPDKSGLPSDRFSAERTGGSVSTLTIQRTQQEDSAVYLCASSFRRTDLIFDTQYFGPGTRLTVL.

The sample holds many counts of this clonotype. The chain joins TRBV2 to TRBJ2-1; tentatively, D is TRBD1 (6 bases). Per the germline V gene, CDR1 is SNHLY and CDR2 is FYNNEI. Deletions cut 1 base from V and 10 bases from J, with 20 bases between. The CDR3 runs to 16 residues. CDR3 DNA: TGTGCCAGCAGTGAAGATGGGATTAGAGGGACACGGGAGCAGTTCTTC. Amino acids: CASSEDGIRGTREQFF.

This clonotype was seen repeatedly, ten times or more. The chain uses TRBV20-1 and TRBJ2-7; 7 positions agree with TRBD1. The CDR3 consists of 14 residues. J gave up 2 bases and V 5 bases, and 9 bases lay outside the gene matches. CDR1 is DFQATT, CDR2 SNEGSKA, per germline (reference sequence). The CDR3 region is CSASAGTVAYEQYF. The CDR3 DNA is TGCAGTGCTTCCGCCGGGACAGTAGCCTACGAGCAGTACTTC.

This clonotype was seen many times. V gene TRBV4-3 combines with J gene TRBJ1-2; 7 bases align to TRBD1. The CDR3 sequence is 16 residues long. Germline CDR1 reads LGHNA; CDR2 reads YSLEER. The J segment lost 4 bases and the V segment lost 1 base, leaving 9 bases of the junction unmatched. The CDR3 loop reads CASSQGPGQPAYGYTF. In nucleotides, the CDR3 is TGCGCCAGCAGCCAAGGACCGGGACAGCCTGCCTATGGCTACACCTTC.

This clonotype was detected ten times or more. The CDR3: CASSFRRLAGGLGETQYF. CDR3 nucleotide sequence: TGTGCCAGCAGCTTCCGAAGACTAGCGGGGGGCCTCGGGGAGACCCAGTACTTC. V gene TRBV9 combines with J gene TRBJ2-5; TRBD2 matches 13 bases. This CDR3 has 18 amino acids. The V segment lost 4 bases and the J segment 5 bases; nucleotides outside the gene matches: 14. The germline gives CDR1 SGDLS, CDR2 YYNGEE.

The gene calls are TRBV10-3 and TRBJ2-3; 7 bases line up with TRBD1. Germline assignment: CDR1 ENHRY and CDR2 SYGVKD. The V gene end was trimmed by 6 bases and the J gene end by 0 bases; junction bases not matched to a gene: 3. The CDR3 spans 14 residues. DNA of the CDR3: TGTGCCATCAGAGGGACAGTCAGCACAGATACGCAGTATTTT. Its translation: CAIRGTVSTDTQYF.

Ten or more counts support this clonotype. The chain joins TRBV7-9 to TRBJ1-2; 8 bases are shared with TRBD1. Germline V gene data show CDR1 as SEHNR and CDR2 as FQNEAQ (reference sequence). The trim removed 1 base at V and 8 bases at J, leaving 3 bases unmatched. The CDR3 runs to 13 residues. CDR3 sequence: CASSLETGVGYTF. The CDR3 nucleotides are TGTGCCAGCAGCTTAGAGACAGGGGTAGGCTACACCTTC. Together with reference TRBV7-9 and TRBJ1-2, the CDR3 gives the full variable domain: DTGVSQNPRHKITKRGQNVTFRCDPISEHNRLYWYRQTLGQGPEFLTYFQNEAQLEKSRLLSDRFSAERPKGSFSTLEIQRTEQGDSAMYLCASSLETGVGYTFGSGTRLTVV.

This clonotype appeared a few times. The genes are TRBV5-1 and TRBJ2-3; 8 bases fit TRBD2. Germline CDR1 and CDR2: SGHRS and YFSETQ. Germline trimming cut 3 bases from V and 1 base from J; bases unmatched to any gene: 10. This CDR3 contains 17 residues. The CDR3 region has the DNA TGCGCCAGCAGCTGGGGACGGGGCGGGGGGCGCACAGATACGCAGTATTTT. Translated: CASSWGRGGGRTDTQYF. The whole variable domain, remainder taken from reference TRBV5-1 and TRBJ2-3, is KAGVTQTPRYLIKTRGQQVTLSCSPISGHRSVSWYQQTPGQGLQFLFEYFSETQRNKGNFPGRFSGRQFSNSRSEMNVSTLELGDSALYLCASSWGRGGGRTDTQYFGPGTRLTVL.

This rearrangement joins TRBV4-2 to TRBJ2-3; 12 bases agree with TRBD1. With 1 base clipped from V and 6 bases from J, the junction kept 8 bases outside the gene matches. CDR1 and CDR2 (germline): LGHNA, YNFKEQ. The CDR3 covers 17 residues. CDR3 residues: CASSQVRPGQGADTQYF. CDR3 bases: TGTGCCAGCAGCCAAGTAAGACCGGGACAGGGGGCGGATACGCAGTATTTT.

This clonotype has a count of ten or more. The gene calls are TRBV5-1 and TRBJ2-3, with 11 positions matching TRBD2. The length of the CDR3 is 15 residues. Germline V gene data show CDR1 as SGHRS and CDR2 as YFSETQ. Losses at the gene ends were 3 bases for V and 3 bases for J; bases not matched to a gene: 3. The CDR3 region has the DNA TGCGCCAGCAGCTCCCCTAGCGGGAGGACAGATACGCAGTATTTT. Its translation is CASSSPSGRTDTQYF.

V and J are TRBV27 and TRBJ2-7; 7 bases are shared with TRBD2. Germline V gives CDR1 MNHEY, CDR2 SMNVEV (reference sequence). V lost 1 base to trimming and J lost 3 bases; unmatched junction nucleotides: 6. There are 15 residues in the CDR3. In nucleotides, the CDR3 is TGTGCCAGCAGTTTATGGCGGGAGAAGAACTACGAGCAGTACTTC. Protein: CASSLWREKNYEQYF.

At least ten counts were recorded for this clonotype. This chain joins TRBV27 and TRBJ1-1; D is undetermined. V lost 3 bases and J 1 base, leaving 12 bases between the germline ends. This CDR3 is built from 15 residues. In germline, CDR1 is MNHEY, CDR2 SMNVEV (reference sequence). The CDR3 here is CASSFTRTSNTEAFF. The CDR3 DNA is TGTGCCAGCAGTTTTACCCGGACCTCGAACACTGAAGCTTTCTTT.

At least ten counts were recorded for this clonotype. The V and J genes are TRBV12-3 or TRBV12-4 and TRBJ1-2, with 8 bases that match TRBD1. J lost 6 bases, V lost 5 bases, and 8 bases had no gene match. The CDR3 is 14 amino acids. In nucleotides, the CDR3 is TGTGCCAGCAGTCCGGGACAGGCTGCCCATGGCTACACCTTC. Protein sequence: CASSPGQAAHGYTF.

The J gene is TRBJ1-2, the V gene TRBV5-4; 7 nucleotides line up with TRBD1. Germline V gene sequence: CDR1 SGHNT, CDR2 YYREEE (reference sequence). The junction had 12 bases not matched to a gene; V was cut back by 4 bases and J by 3 bases. CDR3 length equals 16 residues. The CDR3 region is CASSLAPAGGDYGYTF. The CDR3 DNA follows: TGTGCCAGCAGCCTCGCGCCGGCAGGGGGAGACTATGGCTACACCTTC.

The rearrangement joins TRBV28 to TRBJ2-2; D is perhaps TRBD2 (6 bases). Germline values: CDR1 MDHEN, CDR2 SYDVKM. This CDR3 contains 17 residues. Trimming left V 6 bases short and J 0 bases short, with 17 bases between. CDR3 loop: CASSPGWAGPNTGELFF. DNA of the CDR3: TGTGCCAGCAGCCCCGGCTGGGCGGGACCGAACACCGGGGAGCTGTTTTTT.

V usage is TRBV20-1 and J usage is TRBJ1-4, with D unresolved. Germline lookup yields CDR1 DFQATT and CDR2 SNEGSKA (reference sequence). This CDR3 is built from 11 residues. Trimming pared 4 bases from V and 7 bases from J, leaving 7 bases between. CDR3 region: CSAKEGEKLFF. DNA for the CDR3: TGCAGTGCTAAGGAAGGTGAAAAACTGTTTTTT.

In regard to this clonotype: A much larger clone lies one base from this, so it may be a read error. The CDR3 DNA reads TGTGCCGGCAGTTCGGCAGGAATGACAGCTGAGGCTTTCTTT. Amino acid sequence: CAGSSAGMTAEAFF. The chain carries TRBV28 and TRBJ1-1, with a tentative D call TRBD1 (5 bases). CDR1 and CDR2 (germline): MDHEN, SYDVKM. The CDR3 has 14 residues.

As DNA, the CDR3 is TGTGCCAGCAGCTCGGACAGATCCAACACCGGGGAGCTGTTTTTT. Translated: CASSSDRSNTGELFF. The rearrangement uses TRBV7-6 and TRBJ2-2, with a possible D match to TRBD1 (6 bases). The CDR3 sequence is 15 residues long. Trimming pared 4 bases from V and 2 bases from J, leaving 11 bases between. The germline CDR1 and CDR2 sequences are SGHVS and FNYEAQ.

This clonotype was detected many times. The chain combines TRBV6-1 with TRBJ2-7, with 7 bases that match TRBD1. V lost 6 bases and J lost 1; bases outside the gene matches: 6. Germline loops: CDR1 MNHNS, CDR2 SASEGT. CDR3 length: 14 residues. CDR3 amino acids: CASRPGQQSYEQYF. The CDR3 region has the DNA TGTGCCAGCAGGCCGGGACAGCAGTCCTACGAGCAGTACTTC.

This clonotype was found a few times. The rearrangement joins TRBV6-1 to TRBJ2-1, with unresolved D. The CDR3 spans 16 residues. Germline-derived CDR1 and CDR2 are MNHNS and SASEGT. Between the trimmed V and J ends, which lost 6 bases and 3 bases, there was a span of 18 bases. The CDR3 DNA reads as TGTGCCAGCAGCCTCCTTTCGGGTTCGGGCTACAATGAGCAGTTCTTC. Residues: CASSLLSGSGYNEQFF.

This clonotype was seen a few times. The chain recombines TRBV6-1 with TRBJ1-4; D is unresolved. V was pared by 5 bases and J by 7 bases, with 11 bases between. The CDR3 runs to 13 residues. Germline V gene lookup returns CDR1 MNHNS and CDR2 SASEGT. The CDR3 DNA is TGTGCCAGCAGTTCTCCCCGGGGTGAAAAACTGTTTTTT. Encoded protein: CASSSPRGEKLFF.